What follows are 6 T cell receptor beta chains derived from one specimen sequenced in a study of cytomegalovirus exposure and HLA in healthy donors. Primers for the PCR totalled 60 Vbeta and 13 Jbeta. The assay was immunoSEQ multiplex PCR, and TCRdb's table has in-frame clones only and misses some. Here the sample spans some 110,000 clones, 69% being singletons. Material for sequencing was PBMCs. The receptors originated from a man aged 25-45 years in good health and CMV-seronegative.

The chain has TRBV6-5 and TRBJ1-4, with a tentative D call TRBD1 (5 bases). Trimming shortened V by 0 bases and J by 8 bases, and 10 bases separated the two germline ends. The CDR3 is 14 amino acids. Per the germline V gene, CDR1 is MNHEY and CDR2 is SVGAGI. The CDR3 region has the DNA TGTGCCAGCAGTTACTCCAGGGCCGGAGAAAAACTGTTTTTT. It translates to CASSYSRAGEKLFF.

V and J are TRBV5-1 and TRBJ2-1; TRBD1 matches 12 bases. The CDR3 length is 15 residues. V was clipped by 1 base and J by 8 bases; unmatched bases: 4. In germline, CDR1 is SGHRS, CDR2 YFSETQ. The CDR3 DNA sequence: TGCGCCAGCAGCTTGCATGGGACAGGGGGCTATGAGCAGTTCTTC. The encoded protein is CASSLHGTGGYEQFF.

The chain couples TRBV6-6 to TRBJ1-3; perhaps TRBD1 as D (5 bases). The length of the CDR3 is 15 residues. In germline, CDR1 is MNHNY, CDR2 SVGAGI (reference sequence). Trimming took 3 bases from V and 0 from J, leaving 9 bases between them. DNA for the CDR3: TGTGCCAGCAGTTATGGGGGGAGCTCTGGAAACACCATATATTTT. Translating gives CASSYGGSSGNTIYF.

The V call is TRBV9, the J call TRBJ2-5; 13 bases line up with TRBD2. Germline CDR1 reads SGDLS; CDR2 reads YYNGEE. The CDR3 contains 17 residues. The V and J ends lost 0 bases and 4 bases, in that order; junction bases with no gene match: 6. Here the CDR3 reads CASSVDGLAGVVETQYF. CDR3 nucleotide sequence: TGTGCCAGCAGCGTAGATGGACTAGCGGGAGTAGTAGAGACCCAGTACTTC.

The chain carries TRBV28 and TRBJ2-1; D unresolved. V lost 7 bases and J 7 bases, leaving 23 bases between the germline ends. There are 16 residues in the CDR3. Germline V gives CDR1 MDHEN, CDR2 SYDVKM. CDR3 sequence (DNA): TGTGCCAGCACCTCCTACCCCCGGTCGGTGAGGAATGAGCAGTTCTTC. Amino acids: CASTSYPRSVRNEQFF.

The chain joins TRBV6-1 to TRBJ2-3; D is perhaps TRBD1 (5 bases). The V gene lost 3 bases and the J gene lost 7 bases, with 14 bases spanning the gap. CDR3 size: 14 residues. Germline V CDR1 and CDR2: MNHNS, SASEGT. CDR3 loop: CASSDRAGSNTQYF. The CDR3 DNA is TGTGCCAGCAGTGATAGGGCAGGGTCAAATACGCAGTATTTT.